This is a list of T cell receptor beta chains from one sample in a study of T cell responses to AZD1222 COVID-19 vaccine. The method was immunoSEQ multiplex PCR; TCRdb's version includes in-frame clones alone and lacks a portion of them. The sample includes some 54,000 clones, 70% to 90% of them seen just once. Sequencing was performed on peripheral blood, taken on day 0 of AZD1222 vaccination. These receptors all stem from an adult in good health. The CDR3 runs from the conserved cysteine through the conserved F or W. The D gene is left open where the match is weak. Clone size, where shown, is once, few, many, or a class for clones that have expanded.

V	D	J	size	CDR3	DNA
TRBV19	-	TRBJ1-3	-	CASSIDKMELVSGNTIYF	TGTGCCAGTAGTATCGATAAGATGGAATTGGTTTCTGGAAACACCATATATTTT
TRBV28	-	TRBJ2-7	-	CASRPDVYEQYF	TGTGCCAGCAGACCGGACGTCTACGAGCAGTACTTC
TRBV7-2	-	TRBJ2-2	-	CASRYDGNTGELFF	TGTGCCAGCAGATATGACGGGAACACCGGGGAGCTGTTTTTT
TRBV6-5	-	TRBJ1-2	-	CASSPRSNTHGYTF	TGTGCCAGCAGCCCAAGATCCAACACGCATGGCTACACCTTC
TRBV7-9	-	TRBJ2-2	-	CASDGTLTGELFF	TGTGCCAGCGACGGGACACTCACCGGGGAGCTGTTTTTT
TRBV6-5	-	TRBJ1-5	-	CASREGGQLQPQHF	TGTGCCAGCAGGGAGGGCGGACAATTACAGCCCCAGCATTTT
TRBV18	-	TRBJ1-1	-	CASSPQGGELPAFF	TGTGCCAGCTCACCTCAAGGGGGAGAACTGCCAGCTTTCTTT
TRBV5-1	-	TRBJ2-1	-	CASSLVSGAGYNEQFF	TGCGCCAGCAGCTTGGTGTCCGGGGCAGGTTACAATGAGCAGTTCTTC
TRBV7-8	-	TRBJ2-5	-	CASSLGEAETQYF	TGTGCCAGCAGCTTAGGAGAGGCAGAGACCCAGTACTTC
TRBV24-1	-	TRBJ2-3	-	CATRRGSDTQYF	TGTGCCACCAGAAGGGGGTCAGATACGCAGTATTTT
TRBV4-1	-	TRBJ1-1	-	CASSHETSRASEAFF	TGCGCCAGCAGCCACGAGACAAGCAGGGCAAGTGAAGCTTTCTTT
TRBV5-1	TRBD1	TRBJ1-1	-	CASNTGTGGTEAFF	TGCGCCAGCAACACCGGGACAGGGGGCACTGAAGCTTTCTTT
TRBV2	-	TRBJ1-3	-	CASSDSGSGNTIYF	TGTGCCAGCAGTGATTCTGGCTCTGGAAACACCATATATTTT
TRBV19	TRBD1	TRBJ2-7	-	CASSASRDRYEQYF	TGTGCCAGTAGTGCCTCCCGGGACAGGTACGAGCAGTACTTC
TRBV6-2/TRBV6-3	-	TRBJ1-5	-	CASSLPPGPRGTQHF	TGTGCCAGCAGTCTCCCTCCGGGCCCGCGTGGGACCCAGCATTTT
TRBV5-1	-	TRBJ2-7	-	CASSLAGGSYEQYF	TGCGCCAGCAGCTTGGCAGGAGGTTCCTACGAGCAGTACTTC
TRBV4-2	-	TRBJ2-7	-	CASSREEHNSYEQYF	TGTGCCAGCAGCCGTGAGGAGCATAACTCCTACGAGCAGTACTTC
TRBV10-3	TRBD2	TRBJ2-5	-	CAISVGTSGDRGTQYF	TGTGCCATCAGTGTAGGGACTAGCGGGGATCGGGGGACCCAGTACTTC
TRBV28	-	TRBJ1-1	-	CASSFRVWAENTEAFF	TGTGCCAGCAGTTTTCGGGTTTGGGCGGAGAACACTGAAGCTTTCTTT
TRBV7-9	TRBD1	TRBJ2-2	-	CASSLGQLNTGELFF	TGTGCCAGCAGCCTGGGACAGCTGAACACCGGGGAGCTGTTTTTT
TRBV18	TRBD1	TRBJ1-2	once	CASSPPTGGVYGYTF	TGTGCCAGCTCACCACCGACAGGGGGAGTCTATGGCTACACCTTC
TRBV19	TRBD1	TRBJ1-5	-	CASSDGTGDHQPQHF	TGTGCCAGTAGTGATGGGACAGGGGATCACCAGCCCCAGCATTTT
TRBV5-1	TRBD1	TRBJ2-5	-	CASSLGGQGVQETQYF	TGCGCCAGCAGCTTGGGAGGACAGGGAGTGCAAGAGACCCAGTACTTC
TRBV4-1	TRBD2	TRBJ2-1	few	CASSLRLAGPDEQFF	TGCGCCAGCAGCCTCCGACTAGCGGGCCCCGATGAGCAGTTCTTC
TRBV5-1	-	TRBJ2-5	-	CASSTGFQETQYF	TGCGCCAGCAGCACCGGATTCCAAGAGACCCAGTACTTC
TRBV7-9	-	TRBJ2-6	-	CASSLRRGDISGANVLTF	TGTGCCAGCAGCCTGAGGAGAGGGGACATCTCGGGGGCCAACGTCCTGACTTTC
TRBV24-1	-	TRBJ1-5	few	CATSEPGQYQPQHF	TGTGCCACCAGTGAGCCCGGACAGTATCAGCCCCAGCATTTT
TRBV15	TRBD1	TRBJ1-4	-	CATTPRQGTNEKLFF	TGTGCCACCACCCCCAGACAGGGGACTAATGAAAAACTGTTTTTT
TRBV7-9	TRBD1	TRBJ2-7	once	CASSSGTGPREQYF	TGTGCCAGCAGCTCCGGGACAGGTCCTCGGGAGCAGTACTTC
TRBV5-4	-	TRBJ2-5	-	CASSLGPVGQETQYF	TGTGCCAGCAGCTTGGGCCCGGTGGGACAAGAGACCCAGTACTTC
TRBV19	TRBD1	TRBJ1-2	-	CASRMTGSLSYGYTF	TGTGCCAGTAGGATGACAGGGAGTTTGAGCTATGGCTACACCTTC
TRBV6-1	-	TRBJ1-2	-	CASSEPGRLNYGYTF	TGTGCCAGCAGTGAACCCGGACGCCTCAACTATGGCTACACCTTC
TRBV19	-	TRBJ1-1	once	CASSIDFGPRDTEAFF	TGTGCCAGTAGTATAGATTTTGGACCTCGCGACACTGAAGCTTTCTTT